Listed below are T cell receptor beta chains from one sample, sequenced in a study of T cells after yellow fever vaccination. TCRdb recomputed calls from the 5' RACE reads with MiXCR, one row per CDR3 protein. Here the sample spans 300,000 or so distinct CDR3 sequences, almost 4% being singletons. Source: PBMCs, taken 5 days after the yellow fever booster vaccination. These receptor sequences come from a young man who received the YFV17D yellow fever vaccine. Each CDR3 is given with its conserved first and last residue. The D gene is left open where the match is weak. Only part of the rows carry a size: once, few, many, or a class if the clone is expanded.

>TRBJ1-2|TRBV28|TRBD1|few
CASSSAGGERGYTF
>TRBJ2-1|TRBV5-1|TRBD1|many
CASSPGQGAGYNEQFF
>TRBJ1-5|TRBV20-1|TRBD1|-
CSPGQGGQPQHF
>TRBJ1-4|TRBV28|TRBD1|-
CASSGDRVYEKLFF
>TRBJ1-2|TRBV19|-|few
CASSISDGILVYTF
>TRBJ1-2|TRBV7-2|TRBD1|few
CASSQDRRNYGYTF
>TRBJ1-2|TRBV5-1|TRBD1|many
CASSLGDRNDGYTF
>TRBJ2-2|TRBV7-2|TRBD2|many
CASSPPGLAGGQSGELFF
>TRBJ2-7|TRBV4-3|TRBD1|few
CASSRITGTGKNYEQYF
>TRBJ2-5|TRBV6-5|-|few
CASSYNLGVQTQYF
>TRBJ1-2|TRBV20-1|-|few
CSARDVADANYGYTF